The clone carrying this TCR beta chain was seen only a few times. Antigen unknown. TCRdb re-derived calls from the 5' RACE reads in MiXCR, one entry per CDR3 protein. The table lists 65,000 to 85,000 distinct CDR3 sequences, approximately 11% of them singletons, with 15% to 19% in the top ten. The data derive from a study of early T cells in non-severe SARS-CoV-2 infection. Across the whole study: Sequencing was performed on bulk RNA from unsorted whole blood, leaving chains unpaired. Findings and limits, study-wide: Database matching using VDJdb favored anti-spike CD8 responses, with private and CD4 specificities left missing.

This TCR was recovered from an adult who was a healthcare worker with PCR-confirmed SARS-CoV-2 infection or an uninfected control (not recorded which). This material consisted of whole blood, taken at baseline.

Here the CDR3 reads CASKGDGTTYEQYF. In DNA, the CDR3 is TGTGCCAGCAAAGGGGACGGCACTACCTACGAGCAGTACTTC. The chain joins TRBV6-2 or TRBV6-3 to TRBJ2-7; D may match TRBD1 or TRBD2 (5 bases each). V dropped 7 bases and J dropped 2 bases, with 15 bases sitting between them. The CDR3 covers 14 residues. Germline V gene lookup returns CDR1 MNHEY and CDR2 SVGEGT.